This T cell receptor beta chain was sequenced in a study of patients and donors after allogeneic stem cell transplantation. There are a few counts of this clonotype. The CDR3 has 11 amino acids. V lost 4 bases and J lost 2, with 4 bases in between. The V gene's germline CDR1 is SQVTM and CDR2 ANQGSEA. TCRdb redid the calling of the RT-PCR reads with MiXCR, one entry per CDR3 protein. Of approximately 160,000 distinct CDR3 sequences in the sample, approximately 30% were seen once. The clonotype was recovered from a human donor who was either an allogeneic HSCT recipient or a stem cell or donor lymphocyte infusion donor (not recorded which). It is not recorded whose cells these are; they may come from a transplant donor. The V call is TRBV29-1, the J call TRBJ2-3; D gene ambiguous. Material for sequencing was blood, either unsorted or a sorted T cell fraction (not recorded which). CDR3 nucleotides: TGCAGCGTTGCCGTCACAGATACGCAGTATTTT. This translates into CSVAVTDTQYF.